Each of the 23 T cell receptor beta chains below was sequenced from the same sample in a study of T cells after yellow fever vaccination. One entry per CDR3 protein, called by TCRdb with MiXCR from the 5' RACE reads. The data contain about 320,000 distinct CDR3 sequences, roughly 4.3% of them seen just once; the ten biggest clones take up 19%. The specimen comprised PBMCs, sampled 15 days after the yellow fever booster vaccination. The source is a man between 18 and 29 years old who received the YFV17D yellow fever vaccine.

This clonotype came up many times. The chain carries TRBV7-9 and TRBJ2-5; D is perhaps TRBD1 or TRBD2 (6 bases each). The V end lost 3 bases, the J end lost 4 bases, and 15 bases lay between the germline ends. The germline V gene has CDR1 SEHNR and CDR2 FQNEAQ (reference sequence). The length of the CDR3 is 15 residues. CDR3 amino acids: CASSFRGQKGETQYF. The CDR3 nucleotides are TGTGCCAGCAGCTTTCGGGGGCAGAAAGGAGAGACCCAGTACTTC.

Many counts were recorded for this clonotype. This sequence joins TRBV20-1 and TRBJ2-3; the match to TRBD2 covers 7 bases. Germline CDR1 DFQATT, CDR2 SNEGSKA (reference sequence). CDR3 length: 13 amino acids. V lost 3 bases and J lost 4; bases outside the gene matches: 4. As DNA, the CDR3 is TGCAGTGCTAGTCGGGGAGGGCCAGATACGCAGTATTTT. Amino acids: CSASRGGPDTQYF.

This clonotype was detected many times. The J gene is TRBJ2-1, the V gene TRBV20-1; D is unresolved. The V gene's germline CDR1 is DFQATT and CDR2 SNEGSKA (reference sequence). The germline V and J ends were trimmed by 6 bases and 5 bases, with 14 bases remaining between them. The CDR3 has 13 residues. CDR3 DNA sequence: TGCAGTGCCGCTTCCCAAAGGGACAATGAGCAGTTCTTC. Amino acid sequence: CSAASQRDNEQFF.

This clonotype showed up many times. The chain couples TRBV10-1 to TRBJ2-1; 10 bases are a match to TRBD2. CDR1 WNHNN and CDR2 SYGVQD come from the germline V gene (reference sequence). With V trimmed by 0 bases and J by 4 bases, 3 bases remained unmatched. The CDR3 extends over 16 amino acids. CDR3 in DNA: TGCGCCAGCAGTGAGTCGGGGACTAGCGAATACAATGAGCAGTTCTTC. It translates to CASSESGTSEYNEQFF.

The gene calls are TRBV14 and TRBJ2-7; D is uncertain. This CDR3 is built from 15 residues. The germline gives CDR1 SGHDN, CDR2 FVKESK. Between the trimmed V and J ends, which lost 0 bases and 0 bases, there was a span of 9 bases. The CDR3 sequence is CASSQDWASSYEQYF. The CDR3 DNA follows: TGTGCCAGCAGCCAAGATTGGGCTAGCTCCTACGAGCAGTACTTC.

The chain recombines TRBV10-3 with TRBJ2-3; tentative D call: TRBD1 (6 bases). From germline, CDR1 is ENHRY and CDR2 SYGVKD. This CDR3 region has 12 residues. The V end lost 0 bases, the J end lost 11 bases, and 9 bases lay between the germline ends. CDR3 in amino acids: CAISESLGGQYF. The CDR3 bases are TGTGCCATCAGTGAGTCTTTAGGGGGGCAGTATTTT.

This clonotype came up many times. The chain uses TRBV5-6 and TRBJ2-7; 9 bases map to TRBD1. Germline CDR1 reads SGHDT; CDR2 reads YYEEEE. With 4 bases clipped from V and 4 bases from J, the junction kept 3 bases outside the gene matches. The CDR3 has 13 amino acids. The CDR3 is CASSGGQGYEQYF. The CDR3 DNA is TGTGCCAGCAGCGGGGGACAGGGATACGAGCAGTACTTC. Based on the CDR3 plus reference TRBV5-6 and TRBJ2-7, the full variable domain is DAGVTQSPTHLIKTRGQQVTLRCSPKSGHDTVSWYQQALGQGPQFIFQYYEEEERQRGNFPDRFSGHQFPNYSSELNVNALLLGDSALYLCASSGGQGYEQYFGPGTRLTVT.

The V and J genes are TRBV29-1 and TRBJ2-7, with D possibly matching TRBD1 (6 bases). Trimming removed 4 bases at V and 7 bases at J, with 20 bases between. Germline V gene sequence: CDR1 SQVTM, CDR2 ANQGSEA. The CDR3 length is 14 residues. CDR3 coding DNA: TGCAGCGTTGTAGCAGGGAAGGGGGTGAGGGAGCAGTACGTC. This sequence encodes CSVVAGKGVREQYV.

This clonotype was seen at least ten times. The chain has TRBV7-2 and TRBJ2-7; 8 bases line up with TRBD2. With V trimmed by 2 bases and J by 1 base, 4 bases remained unmatched. Germline V lookup: CDR1 SGHTA, CDR2 FQGNSA. CDR3 length: 15 amino acids. CDR3 in amino acids: CASSLRASGSYEQYF. The CDR3 coding sequence is TGTGCCAGCAGCTTAAGGGCTAGCGGGTCCTACGAGCAGTACTTC.

This clonotype has a count of ten or more. V usage is TRBV28 and J usage is TRBJ2-5; tentatively, D is TRBD1 (5 bases). V lost 6 bases to trimming and J lost 7 bases, with 12 bases between them. The CDR3 runs 12 residues. Germline values: CDR1 MDHEN, CDR2 SYDVKM. CDR3 region: CASSWAQGTQYF. The CDR3 DNA follows: TGTGCCAGCAGCTGGGCCCAGGGGACCCAGTACTTC.

This chain connects TRBV19 to TRBJ1-1; 8 nucleotides agree with TRBD1. Trimming at V came to 5 bases and at J to 4 bases, leaving 9 bases not matched to a gene. Germline loops: CDR1 LNHDA, CDR2 SQIVND (reference sequence). The CDR3 contains 15 residues. The CDR3 spells CASSGRGLSGTEAFF. The CDR3 DNA is TGTGCCAGTAGTGGCAGGGGGCTCTCTGGCACTGAAGCTTTCTTT. Filled out from reference TRBV19 and TRBJ1-1, the complete variable domain reads DGGITQSPKYLFRKEGQNVTLSCEQNLNHDAMYWYRQDPGQGLRLIYYSQIVNDFQKGDIAEGYSVSREKKESFPLTVTSAQKNPTAFYLCASSGRGLSGTEAFFGQGTRLTVV.

This clonotype was seen many times. The chain combines TRBV6-2 or TRBV6-3 with TRBJ1-1, with TRBD1 as a possible D gene (5 bases). The CDR3 is 15 amino acids. Germline loops: CDR1 MNHEY, CDR2 SVGEGT. Trimming cost V 4 bases and J 4 bases, with 16 bases left between them. Here the CDR3 DNA reads TGTGCCAGCAGTTGGACCCGGGGGAAAGGCACTGAAGCTTTCTTT. Encoded protein: CASSWTRGKGTEAFF.

In this sample, this clonotype turned up a few times. The genes are TRBV25-1 and TRBJ2-3, with 9 bases aligning to TRBD1. After removal of 4 bases from V and 3 bases from J, the junction contained 8 bases not matched to a gene. Germline CDR1 is MGHDK and CDR2 is SYGVNS. The CDR3 has 16 residues. CDR3 sequence reads: CASSARDRVRTDTQYF. In nucleotides, the CDR3 is TGTGCCAGCAGTGCCCGGGACAGGGTTCGTACAGATACGCAGTATTTT.

This chain connects TRBV7-9 to TRBJ1-4; 7 positions agree with TRBD1. This CDR3 is 15 amino acids long. V trimming: 6 bases; J trimming: 5 bases; junction bases outside the gene matches: 9. Germline assignment: CDR1 SEHNR and CDR2 FQNEAQ (reference sequence). The CDR3 nucleotides read TGTGCCAGCAGATATGGGACAGCGACGAATGAAAAACTGTTTTTT. It specifies CASRYGTATNEKLFF.

This clonotype has more than one count but fewer than ten. The J gene is TRBJ1-2, the V gene TRBV12-3 or TRBV12-4; D not certain. The CDR3 contains 12 residues. Trimming cost V 2 bases and J 6 bases, with 7 bases left between them. The CDR3 loop is CASSLTRNGYTF. In DNA, the CDR3 is TGTGCCAGCAGTTTAACGAGGAATGGCTACACCTTC.

The V call is TRBV10-2, the J call TRBJ2-5; TRBD2 is a possible D gene (7 bases). The V end was cut by 3 bases, the J end by 1 base, with 12 bases between. In germline, CDR1 is WSHSY, CDR2 SAAADI. The CDR3 extends over 15 amino acids. CDR3 amino acids: CASSEGGGLQETQYF. The CDR3 nucleotides are TGCGCCAGCAGTGAAGGCGGGGGCCTCCAAGAGACCCAGTACTTC.

This clonotype was picked up a small number of times. The rearrangement uses TRBV12-3 or TRBV12-4 and TRBJ1-5; 9 bases agree with TRBD1. The CDR3 extends over 15 amino acids. After removal of 0 bases from V and 10 bases from J, the junction contained 7 bases not matched to a gene. The CDR3: CASSLAGTGTGPQHF. The CDR3 DNA is TGTGCCAGCAGTTTAGCGGGGACAGGGACTGGACCCCAGCATTTT.

The table lists this clonotype with a count of one. The V and J genes are TRBV18 and TRBJ1-5; maybe TRBD1 (6 bases). The CDR3 has 14 residues. Trimming cost V 8 bases and J 5 bases, with 16 bases left between them. Looked up from germline, CDR1 is KGHSH and CDR2 is LQKENI. Written as DNA, the CDR3 is TGTGCCAGCACGCGGACAGCCAGGGATCAGCCCCAGCATTTT. It codes for CASTRTARDQPQHF.

The chain employs TRBV12-3 or TRBV12-4 and TRBJ1-2; no definite D call. This CDR3 is 12 amino acids long. V shed 2 bases and J shed 8 bases, with 9 bases lying between them. CDR3 protein: CASSLSRYGYTF. The CDR3 DNA reads TGTGCCAGCAGTTTAAGTAGATACGGCTACACCTTC.

The table lists this clonotype with many counts. This chain links TRBV7-3 with TRBJ2-3, with a weak D call TRBD2 (6 bases). Trimming removed 5 bases from V and 0 bases from J, with 12 bases in between. The CDR3 consists of 15 residues. Germline-derived CDR1 and CDR2 are SGHTA and FQGTGA. CDR3 in amino acids: CASSPDYLSTDTQYF. The DNA for the CDR3 is TGTGCCAGCAGCCCGGACTACCTAAGCACAGATACGCAGTATTTT.

A few counts support this clonotype. The rearrangement joins TRBV6-1 to TRBJ1-2; 7 bases fit TRBD1. CDR3 length: 15 amino acids. Looked up from germline, CDR1 is MNHNS and CDR2 is SASEGT. The V segment lost 1 base and the J segment 4 bases; nucleotides outside the gene matches: 6. CDR3 sequence: CASSEVLQGSYGYTF. CDR3 DNA: TGTGCCAGCAGTGAAGTGCTACAGGGGTCCTATGGCTACACCTTC.

This clonotype was detected many times. The rearrangement uses TRBV20-1 and TRBJ2-1, with 7 bases aligning to TRBD2. V lost 6 bases and J lost 7; bases outside the gene matches: 15. The CDR3 is 15 amino acids. Per the germline V gene, CDR1 is DFQATT and CDR2 is SNEGSKA (reference sequence). CDR3 amino acids: CSASSGESGANEQFF. As DNA, the CDR3 is TGCAGTGCCAGCAGCGGAGAGAGCGGGGCAAATGAGCAGTTCTTC.

This chain uses TRBV4-1 with TRBJ2-4; D might be TRBD1 or TRBD2, each matching 5 bases. This CDR3 is built from 15 residues. The V end was cut by 1 base, the J end by 9 bases, with 16 bases between. Germline V gives CDR1 MGHRA, CDR2 YSYEKL. The CDR3 reads CASSQGEGPFSIQYF. The CDR3 DNA reads as TGCGCCAGCAGCCAAGGTGAGGGGCCGTTCAGCATTCAGTACTTC.